This is a list of T cell receptor beta chains from one sample in a study of blood T cell repertoires in COVID-19. Assay used: immunoSEQ multiplex PCR; TCRdb lists only in-frame clones, some missing. The data show about 110,000 clones, approximately 80% seen once. The sample comprised peripheral blood. These TCRs come from a woman aged 55-70 years with acute or convalescent COVID-19. The conserved cysteine and the conserved F or W are not part of the CDR3 here.

v_gene	j_gene	CDR3aa
TRBV4-3	TRBJ1-1	ASSHNRPRNTEAF
TRBV6-6	TRBJ2-6	ATIAGANVLT
TRBV12-3/TRBV12-4	TRBJ1-6	ASSQSEGQATH
TRBV19	TRBJ2-1	ASSKPGGNAGDEQF
TRBV11-1	TRBJ2-5	ASSFRLAEETQY
TRBV7-3	TRBJ1-2	ASSPGQRSNYGYT
TRBV5-1	TRBJ1-2	ASSLGTPVRYGYT
TRBV30	TRBJ1-6	AWSGNSPLH
TRBV3-1/TRBV3-2	TRBJ2-2	ASSQRRIPGLAGEDTGELF
TRBV7-2	TRBJ1-5	ASSPLSGGRQPQH
TRBV7-9	TRBJ2-3	ASSSSGRASTDTQY
TRBV14	TRBJ2-3	ASSRQVATDTQY
TRBV2	TRBJ1-5	ASKGEGNQPQH
TRBV5-1	TRBJ1-4	ASSFSGGQEKLF
TRBV5-4	TRBJ2-2	ASSFRTSGNTGELF
TRBV9	TRBJ2-1	ASSVDSYNEQF
TRBV7-9	TRBJ2-3	ASRRTSTDTQY
TRBV6-6	TRBJ2-3	ASSYIAGGRTDTQY
TRBV13	TRBJ1-1	ASSLGQGNTEAF
TRBV4-3	TRBJ2-2	ASSQGGLAKNTGELF
TRBV10-3	TRBJ2-1	AISEGGSAASSYNEQF
TRBV3-1/TRBV3-2	TRBJ2-2	ASSQELAGELF
TRBV6-2/TRBV6-3	TRBJ2-2	ASSYSVAGIELF
TRBV6-2/TRBV6-3	TRBJ2-1	ASSYWAGGSAEQF
TRBV28	TRBJ1-4	ASSPWTGALNEKLF
TRBV4-3	TRBJ2-3	ASSQATSGGDTQY
TRBV3-1/TRBV3-2	TRBJ2-1	ASSRLGGGELF
TRBV18	TRBJ2-5	ASSPPNRGLLETQY
TRBV6-6	TRBJ2-5	ASSPLGVRKQETQY
TRBV6-1	TRBJ1-2	ASSDQPTPNYGYT
TRBV12-3/TRBV12-4	TRBJ1-6	ASSLLNSPLH
TRBV11-2	TRBJ2-3	ASRSLRGEGDTQY
TRBV6-1	TRBJ1-1	ASSESLTEAF
TRBV5-4	TRBJ1-6	ASSSLVGGGNSPLH
TRBV24-1	TRBJ1-2	ATSDPWRGSYT
TRBV6-1	TRBJ2-6	ASSEQAGANVLT
TRBV4-1	TRBJ2-7	ASSQRSGGVPYEQY
TRBV7-2	TRBJ1-5	ASSLDVGARQPQH
TRBV4-1	TRBJ2-1	ASSQEDSSYNEQF
TRBV19	TRBJ2-1	ASSIDGAPGSYNEQF
TRBV5-1	TRBJ1-5	ASSPGGYSNQPQH
TRBV14	TRBJ2-1	ASSQGAQTRSDEQF
TRBV19	TRBJ2-1	ASSIQQGSSYNEQF
TRBV4-1	TRBJ1-2	ASSQETRTYGYT
TRBV2	TRBJ2-6	ASSGTGANVLT
TRBV6-2/TRBV6-3	TRBJ1-2	ASSLSGYGYT
TRBV9	TRBJ2-5	ASSVQTSGGVETQY
TRBV5-1	TRBJ1-3	ASSNGQGRGNTIY
TRBV4-1	TRBJ1-5	ASSQERSNQPQH
TRBV9	TRBJ1-1	ASSLGGGNTEAF
TRBV7-2	TRBJ1-2	ASSPRRGGSYGYT
TRBV5-1	TRBJ2-5	ASSSGTGAETQY
TRBV7-3	TRBJ1-1	ASSLTPGTGNTEAF
TRBV9	TRBJ2-5	ASSVATGGVETQY
TRBV7-9	TRBJ2-7	ASSLLVEEQY